This is a list of T cell receptor beta chains from one sample in a study of blood T cell repertoires in COVID-19. Using immunoSEQ multiplex PCR, the repertoire was profiled, and TCRdb retains in-frame clones only, with some absent. The repertoire includes about 220,000 clones, about 86% of them detected once, and over 12% sits in the top ten. Source material: PBMCs or T cells enriched from blood (not recorded which). The receptors were gathered from a woman aged 45 to 65 with acute COVID-19. The CDR3 runs from the conserved cysteine through the conserved F or W. D genes are given only for firm matches. Where a row states a size, it is once, few, many or the class of an expanded clone; other rows omit it.

J | size | V | D | CDR3 | DNA
TRBJ2-6 | . | TRBV29-1 | TRBD2 | CSVEPGGPGANVLTF | TGCAGCGTTGAGCCGGGAGGGCCTGGGGCCAACGTCCTGACTTTC
TRBJ1-5 | few | TRBV28 | . | CASSARQGHQPQHF | TGTGCCAGCAGCGCTCGGCAGGGCCATCAGCCCCAGCATTTT
TRBJ1-1 | . | TRBV5-4 | . | CASSFELSTKPFF | TGTGCCAGCAGCTTTGAACTAAGTACCAAGCCCTTCTTT
TRBJ2-7 | . | TRBV5-4 | . | CASSSFGQYEQYF | TGTGCCAGCAGCTCGTTCGGACAGTACGAGCAGTACTTC
TRBJ1-5 | . | TRBV7-2 | TRBD1 | CASSPAGTGFQPQHF | TGTGCCAGCAGCCCCGCCGGGACAGGGTTCCAGCCCCAGCATTTT
TRBJ2-7 | few | TRBV21-1 | . | CATCAARVEGDNEQYF | TGTGCCACTTGCGCTGCTAGAGTCGAGGGGGACAACGAGCAGTACTTC
TRBJ2-5 | . | TRBV18 | . | CASSPGRNQETQYF | TGTGCCAGCTCACCAGGCAGAAATCAAGAGACCCAGTACTTC
TRBJ2-3 | . | TRBV28 | . | CASSVGGSTDTQYF | TGTGCCAGCAGTGTGGGCGGGAGCACAGATACGCAGTATTTT
TRBJ2-7 | . | TRBV9 | . | CASSAGTPPYEQYF | TGTGCCAGCAGCGCCGGGACTCCCCCCTACGAGCAGTACTTC
TRBJ1-2 | . | TRBV5-5 | . | CASSLGGHREHGYTF | TGTGCCAGCAGCTTGGGGGGCCACAGGGAGCATGGCTACACCTTC
TRBJ1-6 | . | TRBV7-8 | . | CASSLTRNSPLHF | TGTGCCAGCAGCTTAACCAGAAATTCACCCCTCCACTTT
TRBJ2-4 | . | TRBV5-8 | TRBD2 | CASSLWGLAGTNIQYF | TGTGCCAGCAGCTTGTGGGGGCTAGCGGGGACAAACATTCAGTACTTC
TRBJ1-3 | . | TRBV30 | TRBD1 | CAWSGDRDKGNTIYF | TGTGCCTGGAGTGGGGACAGGGATAAAGGAAACACCATATATTTT
TRBJ1-2 | few | TRBV27 | . | CASSSPVHYGYTF | TGTGCCAGCAGTTCGCCAGTTCACTATGGCTACACCTTC